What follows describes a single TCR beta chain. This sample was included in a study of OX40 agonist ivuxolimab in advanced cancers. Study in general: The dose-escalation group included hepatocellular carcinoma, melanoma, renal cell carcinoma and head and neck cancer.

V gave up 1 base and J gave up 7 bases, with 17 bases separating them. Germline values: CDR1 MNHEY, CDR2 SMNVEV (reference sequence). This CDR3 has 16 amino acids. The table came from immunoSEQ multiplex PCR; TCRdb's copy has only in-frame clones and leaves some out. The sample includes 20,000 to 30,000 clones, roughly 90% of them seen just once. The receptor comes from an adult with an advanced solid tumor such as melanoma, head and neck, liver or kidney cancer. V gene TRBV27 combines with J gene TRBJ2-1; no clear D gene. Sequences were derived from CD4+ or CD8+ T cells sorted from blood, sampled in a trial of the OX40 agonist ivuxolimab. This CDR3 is CASSLLGPKMENEQFF. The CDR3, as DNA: TGTGCCAGCAGTTTATTAGGACCTAAAATGGAAAATGAGCAGTTCTTC.